This is a list of T cell receptor beta chains from one sample in a study of blood T cell repertoires in COVID-19. The protocol was immunoSEQ multiplex PCR, while the TCRdb copy is restricted to in-frame clones and leaves out a portion. The table shows roughly 230,000 clones, with roughly 89% occurring only once. The material sequenced was peripheral blood. These receptors originate from a woman between 40 and 55 years old who had recovered from COVID-19. Each CDR3 is given without its conserved first and last residue. Size is stated for part of the rows, as once, few or many counts, or as a class when the clone is expanded.

size	V	CDR3
.	TRBV7-9	ASSTLRGRNNEQF
.	TRBV6-6	ASSPLHATSGDLEQY
.	TRBV7-9	ASSSLGGNEKLF
once	TRBV7-2	ASSPGRARGEKLF
.	TRBV11-3	ASSLDQGFNEQF
.	TRBV29-1	SVEKGAVGYT
.	TRBV6-1	ASSENQGADYGYT
few	TRBV3-1/TRBV3-2	ASSQERYSDTQY
.	TRBV18	ASSPVAGGPSTNEKLF
.	TRBV25-1	ASSGGLAGSPGELF
.	TRBV19	ASSIGLTSDTQY
.	TRBV4-1	ASSRTTGGSYGYT
once	TRBV6-7	ASSSLDREYNEQF
few	TRBV14	ASSQVDRGNEQF
.	TRBV6-5	AAEREAGNTIY
.	TRBV10-3	AISESPPGRDL
.	TRBV21-1	ASTTPGESYGYT
.	TRBV5-1	ASNGGANTGELF
.	TRBV13	ASSFGQVGNEQF
.	TRBV19	ASSTGDTEAF
once	TRBV5-1	ASPDSSTDTQY
.	TRBV28	ASSSTGNTEAF
once	TRBV28	ASSSSGRGLMNEQF
.	TRBV19	ASRGDKNYGYT
.	TRBV10-2	ASSVRNLQPQH
.	TRBV2	ASRRVAGPQH
few	TRBV2	ASSARDRARPLH
once	TRBV19	ASSIGGVSYNSPLH
.	TRBV28	ASSLLTGNYGYT
.	TRBV7-9	ASSQPGTGVSPLH
.	TRBV5-1	ASSLVSGAYNEQF
.	TRBV7-2	ASSLGLGYNEQF
.	TRBV5-4	ASSLQETQY
.	TRBV10-3	AISETETIYGYT
.	TRBV4-1	ASSRPAATRGEQY
.	TRBV7-9	ASSRGTSYGNEQF
.	TRBV5-1	ASSLGLGVTGELF
.	TRBV15	ATSRDRGSYTEAF
.	TRBV5-1	ASSSTSGGPLFGQF
.	TRBV9	ASSPLARSGNHNEQF
.	TRBV21-1	ASSKREVCTEAF
.	TRBV3-1/TRBV3-2	ASSHPQGAGGELF
.	TRBV4-1	ASSQRQGADTQY
.	TRBV19	ASTVSSGANVLT
.	TRBV20-1	SASLPSGGSETQY
.	TRBV2	ASSPQGWRGLVS
.	TRBV30	AWTVPQRGEYEQY
once	TRBV7-2	ASRIGLAGFANTGELF
.	TRBV9	ASSVGSFVSSGGTDTQY
.	TRBV7-6	ASSLSWDSGTDTQY